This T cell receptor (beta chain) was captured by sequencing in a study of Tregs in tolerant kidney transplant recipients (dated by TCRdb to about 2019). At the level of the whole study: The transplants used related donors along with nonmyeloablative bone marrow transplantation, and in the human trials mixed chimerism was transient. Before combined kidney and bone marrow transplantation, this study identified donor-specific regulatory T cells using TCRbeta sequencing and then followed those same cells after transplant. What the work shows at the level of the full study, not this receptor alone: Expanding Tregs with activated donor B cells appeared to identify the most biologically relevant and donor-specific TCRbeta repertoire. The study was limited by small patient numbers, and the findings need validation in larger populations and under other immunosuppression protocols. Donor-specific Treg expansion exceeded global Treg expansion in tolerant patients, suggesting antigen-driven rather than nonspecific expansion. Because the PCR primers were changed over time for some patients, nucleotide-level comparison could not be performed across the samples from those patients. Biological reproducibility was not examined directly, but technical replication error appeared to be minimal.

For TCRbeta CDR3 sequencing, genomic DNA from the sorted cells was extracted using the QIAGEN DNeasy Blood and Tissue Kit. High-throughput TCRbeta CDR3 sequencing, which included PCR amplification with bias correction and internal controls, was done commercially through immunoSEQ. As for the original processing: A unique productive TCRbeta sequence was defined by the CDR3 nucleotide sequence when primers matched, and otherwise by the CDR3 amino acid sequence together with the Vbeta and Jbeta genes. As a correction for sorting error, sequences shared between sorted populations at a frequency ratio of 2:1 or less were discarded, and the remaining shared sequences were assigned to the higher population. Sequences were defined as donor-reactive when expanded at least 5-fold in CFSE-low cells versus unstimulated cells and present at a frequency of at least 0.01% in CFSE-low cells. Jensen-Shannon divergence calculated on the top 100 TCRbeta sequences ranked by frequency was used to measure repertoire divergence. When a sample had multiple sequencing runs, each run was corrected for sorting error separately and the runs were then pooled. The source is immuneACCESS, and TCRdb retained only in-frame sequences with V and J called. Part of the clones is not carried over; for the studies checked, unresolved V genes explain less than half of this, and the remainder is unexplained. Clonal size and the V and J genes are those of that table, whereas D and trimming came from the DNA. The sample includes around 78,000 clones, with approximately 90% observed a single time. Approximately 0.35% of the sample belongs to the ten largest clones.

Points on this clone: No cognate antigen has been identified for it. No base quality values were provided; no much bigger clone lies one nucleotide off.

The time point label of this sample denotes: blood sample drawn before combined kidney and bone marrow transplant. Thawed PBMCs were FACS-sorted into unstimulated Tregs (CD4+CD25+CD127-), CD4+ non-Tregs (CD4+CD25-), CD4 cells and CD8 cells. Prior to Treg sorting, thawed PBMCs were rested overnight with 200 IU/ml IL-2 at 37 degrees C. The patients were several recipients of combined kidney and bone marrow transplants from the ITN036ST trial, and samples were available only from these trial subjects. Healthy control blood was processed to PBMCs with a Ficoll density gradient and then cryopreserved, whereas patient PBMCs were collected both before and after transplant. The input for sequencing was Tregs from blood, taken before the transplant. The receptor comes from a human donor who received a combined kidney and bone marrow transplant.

The nucleotide sequence is given as TGTGCCAGCTCACCCCCCCAGAATGTCAATGAGCAGTTCTTC. Protein translation: CASSPPQNVNEQFF. The sequence links TRBV18 to TRBJ2-1, with the D gene not clear enough to name. A distance of 12 bases separates the germline ends of V and J, which lose 3 bases and 6 bases respectively. Counted from cysteine to phenylalanine, this CDR3 has 14 amino acids. Solely the CDR3 DNA is kept, with 42 bases framed from the first base. The germline V gene yields KGHSH for CDR1 and LQKENI for CDR2.